Sequencing of this T cell receptor beta chain was carried out in a study of blood T cell repertoires in COVID-19 (dated by TCRdb to 2018 to 2021). About the full investigation: Collaborator samples came from the United States, Italy and Spain and covered acute and convalescent phases of COVID-19. Subjects who had been exposed to COVID-19, were actively infected with it, or had recovered from it provided the deeply sampled blood TCRbeta repertoires that made up the dataset. A de-identified subject ID, COVID-19 status, age in years and sex were almost always included in the sample metadata. The repertoires were released in a freely available public database intended as a resource for research on the immune response to SARS-CoV-2. Samples came from the ongoing ImmuneRACE study (first 160 participants) plus 1,254 subjects from 6 global collaborators. The prospective study material was composed of cDNA or gDNA derived from T cells, B-cell-depleted T cells, or PBMCs. Where HLA class I and class II types were available, the types were taken from metadata supplied by the sample provider, not from assay-based typing.

Study-level results and caveats: How much clinical and demographic metadata was included differed by source and by participant, and the metadata was provided uncurated.

At one collaborating source in Seattle, patients were enrolled during active infection and were followed longitudinally through the course of disease. The collaborating institutions used their own protocols to collect whole blood in K2EDTA tubes. For TCRbeta analysis, collaborators shipped samples in one of three forms: frozen whole blood, isolated PBMCs, or DNA extracted from either of those sample types. The cysteine opens and the phenylalanine closes a CDR3 of 16 amino acids. CDR3 DNA is the only sequence kept; it has 48 bases, read in frame from the first base. V trim: 3 bases; J trim: 7 bases; unmatched bases: 7. Looking up the germline V gene yields CDR1 SGDLS and CDR2 YYNGEE. Turning to this clone: Its antigen remains unidentified. Per-base qualities were not stored, and no clone one base away is much larger.

TCRbeta CDR3 regions were amplified from genomic DNA by means of the immunoSEQ Assay, a bias-controlled multiplex PCR. Regarding the original processing steps: The number of nucleated cells in each sample was estimated by amplification of reference gene primers within the assay. To quantify the absolute abundance of each unique TCRbeta CDR3 rearrangement, sequence reads were collapsed and filtered. For each sample, productive Simpson clonality was calculated by taking the square root of Simpson's diversity index across productive rearrangements. As stored in TCRdb, this immuneACCESS dataset retains in-frame rearrangements with V and J assigned. A fraction of the clones does not appear; measured against another copy, unresolved V genes explain less than half of the discrepancy, and the remainder lacks a known reason. The V and J calls and the clone size are those of that table, but D and trimming were determined from the DNA. Within this sample are some 360,000 clones, with about nine tenths of them counted one time only. In total, the top ten clones hold roughly 4% of the sample.

The chain employs TRBV9 and TRBJ1-6; 10 bases in the middle match TRBD1. The sequence came from a woman aged 55-69 years with COVID-19, enrolled during active disease. The sample was peripheral blood. The CDR3 region: CASSDSRDRGNSPLHF. The bases read TGTGCCAGCAGCGACAGCCGGGACAGGGGAAATTCACCCCTCCACTTT.